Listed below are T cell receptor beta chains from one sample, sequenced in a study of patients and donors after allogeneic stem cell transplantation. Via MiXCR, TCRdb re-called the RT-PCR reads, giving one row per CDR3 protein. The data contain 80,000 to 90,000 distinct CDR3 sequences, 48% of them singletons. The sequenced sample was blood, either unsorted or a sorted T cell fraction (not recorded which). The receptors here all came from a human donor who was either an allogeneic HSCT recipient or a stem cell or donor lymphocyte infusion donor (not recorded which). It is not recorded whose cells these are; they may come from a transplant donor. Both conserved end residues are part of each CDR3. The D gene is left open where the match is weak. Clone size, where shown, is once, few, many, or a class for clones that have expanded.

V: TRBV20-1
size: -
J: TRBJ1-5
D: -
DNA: TGCAGTGCTAGAGAAGGGGAAGGCAATCAGCCCCAGCATTTT
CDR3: CSAREGEGNQPQHF

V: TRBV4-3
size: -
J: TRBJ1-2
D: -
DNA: TGCGCCAGCAGCCAAGGAGGGGGACCCCCCTATGGCTACACCTTC
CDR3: CASSQGGGPPYGYTF

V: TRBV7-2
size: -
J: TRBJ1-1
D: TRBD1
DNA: TGTGCCAGCAGCCCGGGACAGGGTGGGGTGAACACTGAAGCTTTCTTT
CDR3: CASSPGQGGVNTEAFF

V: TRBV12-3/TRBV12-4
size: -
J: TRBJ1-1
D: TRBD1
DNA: TGTGCCAGCAGTTTACCCCCAGGGGGCCGGACTGAAGCTTTCTTT
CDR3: CASSLPPGGRTEAFF

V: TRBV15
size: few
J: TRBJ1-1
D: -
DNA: TGTGCCACCACCGCAGGGTCCATGAACACTGAAGCTTTCTTT
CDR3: CATTAGSMNTEAFF

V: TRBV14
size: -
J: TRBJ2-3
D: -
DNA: TGTGCCAGCAGCCAAATCAGAGGCACAGATACGCAGTATTTT
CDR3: CASSQIRGTDTQYF

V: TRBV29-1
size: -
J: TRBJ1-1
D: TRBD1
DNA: TGCAGCGCTGCGACAGGGAATCTTAACACTGAAGCTTTCTTT
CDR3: CSAATGNLNTEAFF

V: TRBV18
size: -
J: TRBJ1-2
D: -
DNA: TGTGCCAGCTCCTGGCCTAACTATGGCTACACCTTC
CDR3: CASSWPNYGYTF

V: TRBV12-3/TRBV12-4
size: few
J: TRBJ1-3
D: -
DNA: TGTGCCAGCAGCCTCCTGGGTCCCGGAAACACCATATATTTT
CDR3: CASSLLGPGNTIYF

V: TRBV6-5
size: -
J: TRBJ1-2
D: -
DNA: TGTGCCAGCAGCTTGGAGGGGGATGGCTACACCTTC
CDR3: CASSLEGDGYTF

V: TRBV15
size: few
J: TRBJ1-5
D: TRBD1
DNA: TGTGCCACCAGCAGAGAGTTTACAGGGGGCTCTTACAATCAGCCCCAGCATTTT
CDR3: CATSREFTGGSYNQPQHF

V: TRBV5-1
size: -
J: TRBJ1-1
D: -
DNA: TGCGCCAGCAGCTCCCAGGGTACTGAAGCTTTCTTT
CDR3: CASSSQGTEAFF

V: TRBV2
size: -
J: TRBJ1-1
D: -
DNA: TGTGCCAGCAGGGTGACAGTTCTAACTGAAGCTTTCTTT
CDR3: CASRVTVLTEAFF

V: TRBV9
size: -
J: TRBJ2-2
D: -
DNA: TGTGCCAGCAGCGTAGGAGTCACCGGGGAGCTGTTTTTT
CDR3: CASSVGVTGELFF

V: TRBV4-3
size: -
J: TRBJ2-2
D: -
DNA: TGCGCCAGCAGCCAAGTGTTCGGCGTCTCCGGGGAGCTGTTTTTT
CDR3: CASSQVFGVSGELFF

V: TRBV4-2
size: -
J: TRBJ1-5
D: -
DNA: TGTGCCAGCAGCCGATCGAGGGGGAATCAGCCCCAGCATTTT
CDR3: CASSRSRGNQPQHF

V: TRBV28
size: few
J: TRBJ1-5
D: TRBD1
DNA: TGTGCCAGCAGGGGGGACAGGGGAAAGAGCAATCAGCCCCAGCATTTT
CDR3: CASRGDRGKSNQPQHF

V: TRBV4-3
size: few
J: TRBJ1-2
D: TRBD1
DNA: TGCGCCAGCAGCCAGGGGCAGGGGGCTAGGCGCGGCTACACCTTC
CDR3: CASSQGQGARRGYTF

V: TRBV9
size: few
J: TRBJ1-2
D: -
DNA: TGTGCCAGCAGCGACAGGGCCCTGGACTATGGCTACACCTTC
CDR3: CASSDRALDYGYTF

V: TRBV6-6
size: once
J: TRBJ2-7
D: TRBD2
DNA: TGTGCCAGCAGCGGACTAGCGGTCTCCTACGAGCAGTACTTC
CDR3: CASSGLAVSYEQYF

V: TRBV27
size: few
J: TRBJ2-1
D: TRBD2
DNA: TGTGCCTCCTCCCCCAGACTAGCACCCAATGAGCAGTTCTTC
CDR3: CASSPRLAPNEQFF

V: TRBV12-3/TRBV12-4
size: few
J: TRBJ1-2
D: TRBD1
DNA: TGTGCCAGCAGCACGGACAGGGTTAACGGCTACACCTTC
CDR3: CASSTDRVNGYTF

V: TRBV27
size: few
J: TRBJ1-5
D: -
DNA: TGTGCCAGCAGTTTAGTCCAGGGGAGACAGCCCCAGCATTTT
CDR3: CASSLVQGRQPQHF

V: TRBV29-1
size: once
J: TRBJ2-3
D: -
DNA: TGCAGCGTTGAATCGTCTAGCACAGATACGCAGTATTTT
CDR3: CSVESSSTDTQYF

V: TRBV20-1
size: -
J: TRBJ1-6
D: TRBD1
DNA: TGCAGTGCTAGAAGTCCAGGGACAGGCAATAATTCACCCCTCCACTTT
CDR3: CSARSPGTGNNSPLHF

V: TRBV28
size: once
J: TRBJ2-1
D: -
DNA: TGTGCCAGCAGTTTGTGGACTACTGTTAAGGGTGAGCAGTTCTTC
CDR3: CASSLWTTVKGEQFF

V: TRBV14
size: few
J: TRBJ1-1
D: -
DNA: TGTGCCAGCAGCCTTTTAGAGCGAGAAGCTTTCTTT
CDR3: CASSLLEREAFF

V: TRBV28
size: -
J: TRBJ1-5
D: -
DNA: TGTGCCAGCAGACCTCATCCCTCCAATCAGCCCCAGCATTTT
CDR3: CASRPHPSNQPQHF

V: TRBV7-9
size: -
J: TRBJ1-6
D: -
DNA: TGTGCCAGCAGCAAGGAGAGCTCCTATAATTCACCCCTCCACTTT
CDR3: CASSKESSYNSPLHF